The text below deals with one T cell receptor (beta chain). Its antigen is not yet known. Per-base qualities were not stored, and no clone one base away is much larger. The sample comes from a study of vaccination and CD4 T cells after COVID-19 (dated 2022 in TCRdb). For the wider study: Convalescent patients had a positive SARS-CoV-2 result on nasal swab PCR, and of these patients, several had mild disease and one had severe disease. Two doses of either the Pfizer-BioNTech BNT162b2 vaccine (n=8) or the Moderna mRNA-1273 vaccine (n=2) were administered to participants. Post-COVID blood samples were collected from convalescent patients a median of around 100 days after diagnosis, with a range of about 30 to 170 days. In around 9 COVID-19 convalescent patients and 4 infection-naive healthy vaccine recipients, researchers compared the spike-specific CD4+ TCR repertoire from before mRNA vaccination with the repertoire from after. The time from the second vaccine dose to post-vaccine blood sampling had a median of roughly 70 days and ranged from about 14 to 250 days. Culture stimuli were overlapping spike peptide pools from SARS-CoV-2 and from the common cold coronaviruses HCoV-NL63, HCoV-OC43 and HCoV-229E. In control cultures, a CEFX viral epitope pool was used as positive control, an HIV-1 Nef peptide pool was used as negative control, or no peptide was added. In the convalescent cohort there were six males and four females, among whom were two Hispanic individuals, seven Caucasians, two Asians and one multiracial person.

The treatment or condition label here, explained by the study, means: 10-day PBMC culture with coronavirus spike peptide pools or control peptides (ViraFEST assay). The study used the ViraFEST assay, which expanded antigen-specific T cells with peptide pools and then identified expanded clonotypes by TCR sequencing. The convalescent patients' positive SARS-CoV-2 PCR tests were from March to December 2020, which was before the Alpha, Beta and Delta variants emerged in the United States. Each well held two million PBMCs cultured with approximately 10 ug/ml peptide pools in IMDM containing approximately 5% human AB serum and approximately 10 IU/ml IL-2. Half of the culture medium was replaced with fresh IL-2-containing medium on days 3 and 7. Once the cells had been in culture for less than 12 days, the EasySep CD4+ T cell isolation kit was used to isolate CD4+ T cells by negative selection. PBMCs were separated from whole blood using Ficoll-Paque Plus gradient centrifugation and then either used fresh or cryopreserved at -140C. Each culture condition was generally run in triplicate wells.

The library was prepared using PCR. DNA from cultured CD4+ T cells was subjected to TCR sequencing with the Oncomine TCR Beta short-read assay at the Johns Hopkins FTIC core. The QIAamp micro DNA kit was used to extract genomic DNA from the cultured CD4+ T cells. The Oncomine TCR Beta libraries from cultured CD4+ T cells were pooled using unique dual indexes and then sequenced on an Illumina iSeq 100. The authors' analysis ran thus. Non-productive sequences were removed, and CDR3s not starting with C, not ending with F or W, or shorter than 7 amino acids were discarded. Antigen-specific clonotypes were identified with the MANAFEST web application by comparing peptide-stimulated wells with reference and other culture wells. An FDR below 0.05, an odds ratio above 5, and a productive frequency above 0.1% in at least two of three replicate wells were required for clones to be considered positive. Clonotypes that were significantly expanded in both SARS-CoV-2 spike wells and at least one common cold coronavirus spike condition were defined as cross-reactive. Similarity between CDR3 sequences was evaluated in R version 3.6.1 using Levenshtein distances (stringdist) and unrooted phylogenetic trees (ape). The public reads were reprocessed in TCRdb via fastp at Q25 and MiXCR, keeping in-frame beta chains. Rows are combined by CDR3 protein, so each entry shows the most common genes and DNA. V and J calls and clone size were set by TCRdb, not the authors. This sample comprises some 13,000 distinct CDR3 sequences, roughly 73% of them detected only once. About a tenth of the sample is in the top ten clones.

Including the terminal cysteine and phenylalanine, the CDR3 comprises 15 residues. The DNA shown is the 45-base CDR3, in frame from base 1. Germline trimming amounts to 8 bases on V and 4 bases on J, with 9 as the count of junction bases outside the gene matches. The germline V gene encodes CDR1 SEHNR and CDR2 FQNEAQ (reference sequence). Overall results and qualifications from the work: Among the post-vaccine SARS-CoV-2-reactive clones in convalescent patients, a median about 87% showed up only after vaccination, which suggests vaccine-specific priming. In convalescent patients, nearly all vaccine-specific clones (304 of 307) were found to be mono-reactive for SARS-CoV-2 spike rather than cross-reactive with common cold coronaviruses. The median count of SARS-CoV-2-reactive clonotypes went up from some 23 after infection to 38 after vaccination, although the change was not significant. Relatively few convalescent patients were included in the study, and early timepoints after natural infection were not analyzed.

Source material: CD4+ T cells from blood, cultured in vitro. The clonotype was recovered from a human donor who had recovered from COVID-19. Recombination connected TRBV7-9 to TRBJ2-3; the central 10 bases match TRBD1. The CDR3 protein: CASGIRQGASDTQYF. At the DNA level, the sequence is TGTGCCAGCGGGATAAGACAGGGGGCGTCAGATACGCAGTATTTT.